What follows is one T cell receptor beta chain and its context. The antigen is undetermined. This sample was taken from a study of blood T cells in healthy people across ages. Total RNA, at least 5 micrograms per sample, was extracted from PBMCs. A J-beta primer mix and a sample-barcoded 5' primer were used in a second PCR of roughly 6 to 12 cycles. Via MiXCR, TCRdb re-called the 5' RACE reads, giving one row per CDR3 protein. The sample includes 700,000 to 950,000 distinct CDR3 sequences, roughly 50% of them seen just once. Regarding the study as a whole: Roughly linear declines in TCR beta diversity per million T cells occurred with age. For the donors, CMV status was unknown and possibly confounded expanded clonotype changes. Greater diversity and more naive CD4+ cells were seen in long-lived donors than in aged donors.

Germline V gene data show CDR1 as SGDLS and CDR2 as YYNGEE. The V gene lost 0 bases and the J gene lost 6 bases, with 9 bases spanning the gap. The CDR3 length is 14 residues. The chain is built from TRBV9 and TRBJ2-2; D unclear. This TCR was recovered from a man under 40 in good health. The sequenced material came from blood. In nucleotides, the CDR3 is TGTGCCAGCAGCGTAGAATCGGTATCCGGGGAGCTGTTTTTT. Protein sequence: CASSVESVSGELFF.